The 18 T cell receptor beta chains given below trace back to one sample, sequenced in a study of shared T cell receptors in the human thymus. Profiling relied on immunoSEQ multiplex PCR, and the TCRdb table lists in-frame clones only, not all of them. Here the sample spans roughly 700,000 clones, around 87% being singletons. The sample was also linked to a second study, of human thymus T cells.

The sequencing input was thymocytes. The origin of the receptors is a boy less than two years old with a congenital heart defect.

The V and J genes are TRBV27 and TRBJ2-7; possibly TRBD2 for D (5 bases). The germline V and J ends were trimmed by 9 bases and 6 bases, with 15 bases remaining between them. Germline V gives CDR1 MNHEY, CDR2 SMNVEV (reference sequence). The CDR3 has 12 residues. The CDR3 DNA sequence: TGTGCCAGTAAGGAAGGAGGAGGCGAGCAGTACTTC. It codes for CASKEGGGEQYF.

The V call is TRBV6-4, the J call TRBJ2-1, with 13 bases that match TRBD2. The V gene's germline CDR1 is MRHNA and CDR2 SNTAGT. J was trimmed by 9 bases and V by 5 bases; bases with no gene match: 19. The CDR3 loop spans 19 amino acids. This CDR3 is CASSRTGLAGLFGVGEQFF. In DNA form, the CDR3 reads TGTGCCAGCAGTAGAACGGGACTAGCGGGACTATTCGGCGTTGGTGAGCAGTTCTTC.

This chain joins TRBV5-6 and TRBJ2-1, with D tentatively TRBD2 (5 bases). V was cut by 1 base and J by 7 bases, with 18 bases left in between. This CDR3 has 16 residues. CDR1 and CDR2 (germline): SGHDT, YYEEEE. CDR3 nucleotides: TGTGCCAGCAGCTTGTTCGGACCAGCGACGGGGAATGAGCAGTTCTTC. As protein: CASSLFGPATGNEQFF.

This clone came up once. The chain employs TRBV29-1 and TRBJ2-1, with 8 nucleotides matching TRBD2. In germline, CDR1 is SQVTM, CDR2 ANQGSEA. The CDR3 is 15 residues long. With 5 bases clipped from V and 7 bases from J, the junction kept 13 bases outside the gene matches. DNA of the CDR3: TGCAGCGTTCTTCAGAACGGGAGGGCCGTGAATGAGCAGTTCTTC. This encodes CSVLQNGRAVNEQFF.

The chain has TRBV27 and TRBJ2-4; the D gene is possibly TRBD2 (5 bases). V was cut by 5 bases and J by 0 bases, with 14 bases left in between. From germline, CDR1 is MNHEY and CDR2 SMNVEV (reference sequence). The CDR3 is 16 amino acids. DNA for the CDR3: TGTGCCAGCAGTCCCGGACTGGCCCTAGCCAAAAACATTCAGTACTTC. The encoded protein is CASSPGLALAKNIQYF.

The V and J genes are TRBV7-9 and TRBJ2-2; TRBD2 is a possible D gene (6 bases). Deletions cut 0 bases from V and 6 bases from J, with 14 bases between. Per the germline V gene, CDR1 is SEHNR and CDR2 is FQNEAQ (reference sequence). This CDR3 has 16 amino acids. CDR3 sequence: CASSLAGGAPPGELFF. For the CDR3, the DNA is TGTGCCAGCAGCTTAGCGGGGGGAGCCCCCCCCGGGGAGCTGTTTTTT. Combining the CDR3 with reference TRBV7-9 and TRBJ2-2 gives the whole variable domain DTGVSQNPRHKITKRGQNVTFRCDPISEHNRLYWYRQTLGQGPEFLTYFQNEAQLEKSRLLSDRFSAERPKGSFSTLEIQRTEQGDSAMYLCASSLAGGAPPGELFFGEGSRLTVL.

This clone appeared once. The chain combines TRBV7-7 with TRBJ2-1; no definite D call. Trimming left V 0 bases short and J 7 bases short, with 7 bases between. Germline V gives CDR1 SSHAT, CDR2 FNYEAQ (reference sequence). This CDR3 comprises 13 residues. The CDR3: CASSLAQNNEQFF. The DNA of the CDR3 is TGTGCCAGCAGCTTAGCGCAGAATAATGAGCAGTTCTTC.

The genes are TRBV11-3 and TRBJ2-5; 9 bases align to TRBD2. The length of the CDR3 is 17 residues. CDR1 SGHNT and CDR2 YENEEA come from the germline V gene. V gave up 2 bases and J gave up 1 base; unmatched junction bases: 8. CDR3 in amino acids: CASSLSLLREGQETQYF. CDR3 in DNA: TGTGCCAGCAGCTTATCCCTCCTGCGGGAGGGCCAAGAGACCCAGTACTTC.

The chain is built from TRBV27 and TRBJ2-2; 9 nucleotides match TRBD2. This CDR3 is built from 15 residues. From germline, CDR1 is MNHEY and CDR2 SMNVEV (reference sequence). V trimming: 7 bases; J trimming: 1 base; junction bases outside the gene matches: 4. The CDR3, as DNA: TGTGCCAGCACCCCTAGCGGGAAGAACACCGGGGAGCTGTTTTTT. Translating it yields CASTPSGKNTGELFF.

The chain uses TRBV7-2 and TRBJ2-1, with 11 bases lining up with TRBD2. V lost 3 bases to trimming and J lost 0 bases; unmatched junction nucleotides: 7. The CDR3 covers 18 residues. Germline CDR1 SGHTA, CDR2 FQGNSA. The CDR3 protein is CASSLKPLAGGSYNEQFF. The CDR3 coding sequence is TGTGCCAGCAGCTTGAAACCCCTAGCGGGAGGCTCCTACAATGAGCAGTTCTTC.

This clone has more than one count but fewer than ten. The DNA for the CDR3 is TGTGCCAGCACGGCTCCGGGACTAGCGGGAGTGAGCTCCTACGAGCAGTACTTC. Residues: CASTAPGLAGVSSYEQYF. The chain is built from TRBV2 and TRBJ2-7, with 14 bases matching TRBD2. V lost 7 bases to trimming and J lost 0 bases; unmatched junction nucleotides: 11. The CDR3 loop spans 18 amino acids. Germline V gene data show CDR1 as SNHLY and CDR2 as FYNNEI.

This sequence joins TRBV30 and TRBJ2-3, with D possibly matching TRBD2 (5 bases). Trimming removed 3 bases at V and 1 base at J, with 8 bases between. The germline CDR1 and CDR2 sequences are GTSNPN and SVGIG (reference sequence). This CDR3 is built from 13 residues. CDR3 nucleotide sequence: TGTGCCTGGAGAGGGAGCGGCACAGATACGCAGTATTTT. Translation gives CAWRGSGTDTQYF.

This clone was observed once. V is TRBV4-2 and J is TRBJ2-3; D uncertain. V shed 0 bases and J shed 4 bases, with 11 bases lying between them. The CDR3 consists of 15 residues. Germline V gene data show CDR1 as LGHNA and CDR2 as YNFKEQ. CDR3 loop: CASSQESVYSDTQYF. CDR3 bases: TGTGCCAGCAGCCAAGAATCCGTATATTCAGATACGCAGTATTTT.

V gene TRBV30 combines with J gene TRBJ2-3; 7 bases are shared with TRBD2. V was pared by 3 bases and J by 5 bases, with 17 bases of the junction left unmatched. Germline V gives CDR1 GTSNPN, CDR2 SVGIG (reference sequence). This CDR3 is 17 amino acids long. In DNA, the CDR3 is TGTGCCTGGAGGGCCAAGGGACTCCCGGGCGGGGGAGATACGCAGTATTTT. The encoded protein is CAWRAKGLPGGGDTQYF.

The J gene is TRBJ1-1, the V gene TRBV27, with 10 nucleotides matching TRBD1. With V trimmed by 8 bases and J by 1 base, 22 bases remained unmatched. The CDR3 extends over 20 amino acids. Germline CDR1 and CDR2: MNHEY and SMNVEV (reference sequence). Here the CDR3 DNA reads TGTGCCAGCGCTAGGGGACAGGGGAAGTTCACCCGAATCCGGAACACTGAAGCTTTCTTT. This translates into CASARGQGKFTRIRNTEAFF.

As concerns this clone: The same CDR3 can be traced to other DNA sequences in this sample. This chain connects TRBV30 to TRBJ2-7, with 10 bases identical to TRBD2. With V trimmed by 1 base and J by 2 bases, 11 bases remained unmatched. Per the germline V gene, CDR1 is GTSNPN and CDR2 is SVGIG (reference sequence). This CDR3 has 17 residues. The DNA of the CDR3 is TGTGCCTGGAGTGCGCCGGGGGGTAGCGGGAGGCCCTACGAGCAGTACTTC. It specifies CAWSAPGGSGRPYEQYF.

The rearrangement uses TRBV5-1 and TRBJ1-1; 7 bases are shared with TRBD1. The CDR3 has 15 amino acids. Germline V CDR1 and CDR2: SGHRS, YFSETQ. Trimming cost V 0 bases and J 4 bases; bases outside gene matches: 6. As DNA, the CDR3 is TGCGCCAGCAGCTTGGCCCTGAGGGGGCCCACTGAAGCTTTCTTT. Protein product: CASSLALRGPTEAFF.

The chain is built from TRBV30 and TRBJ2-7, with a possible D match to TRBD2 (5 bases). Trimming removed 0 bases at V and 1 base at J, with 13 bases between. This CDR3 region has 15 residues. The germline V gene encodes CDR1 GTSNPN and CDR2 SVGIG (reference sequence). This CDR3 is CAWSVRSAESYEQYF. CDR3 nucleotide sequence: TGTGCCTGGAGTGTACGTAGCGCGGAGTCCTACGAGCAGTACTTC.